These T cell receptor beta chains were read from a single sample in a study of blood T cell repertoires in COVID-19. TCRdb keeps only in-frame clones here, not all; method: immunoSEQ multiplex PCR. Of about 160,000 clones in the sample, roughly 84% are singletons; the top ten hold around 18%. The sample consisted of PBMCs or T cells enriched from blood (not recorded which). These receptor sequences come from a man aged 55 to 70 who had recovered from COVID-19. The CDR3 runs from the conserved cysteine through the conserved F or W. D genes are given only for firm matches. Not all rows give a size; the values are once, few, many and, for expanded clones, a class.

abundance: .; d_gene: TRBD1; len: 15; v_gene: TRBV2; j_gene: TRBJ1-3; CDR3aa: CASSEQGAGGNTIYF; CDR3nt: TGTGCCAGCAGCGAACAGGGGGCAGGTGGAAACACCATATATTTT
abundance: .; d_gene: .; len: 17; v_gene: TRBV10-1; j_gene: TRBJ1-2; CDR3aa: CASKRGLGPRRVYGYTF; CDR3nt: TGCGCCAGCAAGAGGGGTCTAGGACCGAGGAGGGTCTATGGCTACACCTTC
abundance: .; d_gene: .; len: 13; v_gene: TRBV3-1/TRBV3-2; j_gene: TRBJ2-5; CDR3aa: CASSQDLVRTQYF; CDR3nt: TGTGCCAGCAGCCAAGACCTAGTAAGGACCCAGTACTTC
abundance: .; d_gene: .; len: 14; v_gene: TRBV6-1; j_gene: TRBJ1-5; CDR3aa: CASSEGRNNQPQHF; CDR3nt: TGTGCCAGCAGTGAAGGGAGGAACAATCAGCCCCAGCATTTT
abundance: .; d_gene: .; len: 14; v_gene: TRBV3-1/TRBV3-2; j_gene: TRBJ1-5; CDR3aa: CASSQAGQGQPQHF; CDR3nt: TGTGCCAGCAGCCAAGCCGGCCAGGGTCAGCCCCAGCATTTT
abundance: .; d_gene: TRBD2; len: 15; v_gene: TRBV2; j_gene: TRBJ2-1; CDR3aa: CASRLAGGQRNEQFF; CDR3nt: TGTGCCAGCAGACTAGCGGGGGGGCAAAGAAATGAGCAGTTCTTC
abundance: many; d_gene: .; len: 15; v_gene: TRBV10-3; j_gene: TRBJ1-3; CDR3aa: CAIRRLTTAGNTIYF; CDR3nt: TGTGCCATCAGACGGCTGACGACAGCTGGAAACACCATATATTTT
abundance: .; d_gene: .; len: 15; v_gene: TRBV7-2; j_gene: TRBJ1-4; CDR3aa: CASSPTGGTNEKLFF; CDR3nt: TGTGCCAGCAGCCCAACCGGAGGTACTAATGAAAAACTGTTTTTT
abundance: .; d_gene: .; len: 14; v_gene: TRBV6-5; j_gene: TRBJ1-1; CDR3aa: CASTFDRSTNEAFF; CDR3nt: TGTGCCAGCACGTTCGACAGGTCGACAAATGAAGCTTTCTTT
abundance: once; d_gene: .; len: 12; v_gene: TRBV18; j_gene: TRBJ1-1; CDR3aa: CASSPSNSEAFF; CDR3nt: TGTGCCAGCTCACCTTCTAACAGTGAAGCTTTCTTT
abundance: many; d_gene: .; len: 15; v_gene: TRBV27; j_gene: TRBJ1-6; CDR3aa: CASSFTGLYNSPLHF; CDR3nt: TGTGCCAGCAGCTTTACAGGTCTCTATAATTCACCCCTCCACTTT
abundance: .; d_gene: .; len: 16; v_gene: TRBV7-6; j_gene: TRBJ2-3; CDR3aa: CASSHSRGGSTDTQYF; CDR3nt: TGTGCCAGCAGTCACTCCCGGGGAGGATCCACAGATACGCAGTATTTT
abundance: .; d_gene: TRBD2; len: 14; v_gene: TRBV9; j_gene: TRBJ2-3; CDR3aa: CASSQAGGRDTQYF; CDR3nt: TGTGCCAGCAGCCAAGCGGGGGGGCGAGATACGCAGTATTTT
abundance: .; d_gene: .; len: 13; v_gene: TRBV18; j_gene: TRBJ1-2; CDR3aa: CASSPPGVSGYTF; CDR3nt: TGTGCCAGCTCACCACCCGGGGTCTCTGGCTACACCTTC
abundance: .; d_gene: .; len: 17; v_gene: TRBV7-7; j_gene: TRBJ2-3; CDR3aa: CASISLDLGRRPDTQYF; CDR3nt: TGTGCCAGCATCAGCTTAGATCTTGGGAGGCGCCCAGATACGCAGTATTTT
abundance: .; d_gene: .; len: 13; v_gene: TRBV28; j_gene: TRBJ1-2; CDR3aa: CASEADRHYGYTF; CDR3nt: TGTGCCAGCGAAGCAGACAGGCACTATGGCTACACCTTC
abundance: few; d_gene: .; len: 13; v_gene: TRBV3-1/TRBV3-2; j_gene: TRBJ1-4; CDR3aa: CASSLVDNEKLFF; CDR3nt: TGTGCCAGCAGCCTGGTAGATAATGAAAAACTGTTTTTT
abundance: .; d_gene: .; len: 15; v_gene: TRBV7-2; j_gene: TRBJ2-6; CDR3aa: CASSQGVAGANVLTF; CDR3nt: TGTGCCAGCAGTCAAGGGGTAGCAGGGGCCAACGTCCTGACTTTC
abundance: .; d_gene: .; len: 16; v_gene: TRBV2; j_gene: TRBJ1-4; CDR3aa: CASRIGGSGTNEKLFF; CDR3nt: TGTGCCAGCAGGATAGGGGGAAGTGGAACTAATGAAAAACTGTTTTTT
abundance: .; d_gene: .; len: 15; v_gene: TRBV24-1; j_gene: TRBJ1-5; CDR3aa: CATSDSGGYNQPQHF; CDR3nt: TGTGCCACCAGTGATTCGGGGGGGTACAACCAGCCCCAGCATTTT
abundance: .; d_gene: TRBD1; len: 13; v_gene: TRBV29-1; j_gene: TRBJ1-2; CDR3aa: CSVAGGSNYGYTF; CDR3nt: TGCAGCGTGGCAGGGGGCAGCAACTATGGCTACACCTTC
abundance: .; d_gene: TRBD1; len: 17; v_gene: TRBV14; j_gene: TRBJ2-5; CDR3aa: CASSHPEGAGFRETQYF; CDR3nt: TGTGCCAGCAGCCACCCCGAGGGGGCAGGCTTCCGTGAGACCCAGTACTTC
abundance: few; d_gene: .; len: 15; v_gene: TRBV18; j_gene: TRBJ2-5; CDR3aa: CASSASGSLRETQYF; CDR3nt: TGTGCCAGCTCAGCCTCGGGGTCGCTTCGGGAGACCCAGTACTTC
abundance: .; d_gene: TRBD1; len: 18; v_gene: TRBV7-2; j_gene: TRBJ2-6; CDR3aa: CASSFSGQGFAGANVLTF; CDR3nt: TGTGCCAGCAGCTTCTCGGGACAGGGGTTTGCTGGGGCCAACGTCCTGACTTTC
abundance: .; d_gene: .; len: 17; v_gene: TRBV7-3; j_gene: TRBJ2-6; CDR3aa: CASSPPRGTSGANVLTF; CDR3nt: TGTGCCAGCAGCCCCCCCCGGGGGACCTCTGGGGCCAACGTCCTGACTTTC
abundance: .; d_gene: TRBD2; len: 15; v_gene: TRBV9; j_gene: TRBJ2-1; CDR3aa: CASSVVREGLGEQFF; CDR3nt: TGTGCCAGCAGCGTAGTGAGGGAGGGCCTGGGTGAGCAGTTCTTC
abundance: .; d_gene: TRBD1; len: 14; v_gene: TRBV27; j_gene: TRBJ2-7; CDR3aa: CASSFTTGMYEQYF; CDR3nt: TGTGCCAGCAGTTTTACGACAGGGATGTACGAGCAGTACTTC
abundance: .; d_gene: .; len: 14; v_gene: TRBV7-9; j_gene: TRBJ2-3; CDR3aa: CASSSGEGTDTQYF; CDR3nt: TGTGCCAGCAGTTCGGGAGAGGGGACAGATACGCAGTATTTT
abundance: few; d_gene: .; len: 14; v_gene: TRBV5-4; j_gene: TRBJ2-7; CDR3aa: CASSLGGAGREQYF; CDR3nt: TGTGCCAGCAGCTTGGGTGGGGCAGGGCGCGAGCAGTACTTC
abundance: .; d_gene: .; len: 13; v_gene: TRBV11-3; j_gene: TRBJ2-1; CDR3aa: CASSLTSYNEQFF; CDR3nt: TGTGCCAGCAGCCTTACTTCCTACAATGAGCAGTTCTTC
abundance: once; d_gene: .; len: 16; v_gene: TRBV9; j_gene: TRBJ2-2; CDR3aa: CASSVAERVNTGELFF; CDR3nt: TGTGCCAGCAGCGTAGCAGAGCGGGTGAACACCGGGGAGCTGTTTTTT
abundance: .; d_gene: .; len: 15; v_gene: TRBV16; j_gene: TRBJ2-7; CDR3aa: CASSQWGGAIGEQYF; CDR3nt: TGTGCCAGCAGCCAATGGGGGGGGGCAATCGGCGAGCAGTACTTC
abundance: few; d_gene: .; len: 14; v_gene: TRBV7-9; j_gene: TRBJ2-5; CDR3aa: CASSFLGVKETQYF; CDR3nt: TGTGCCAGCAGCTTTTTAGGGGTTAAAGAGACCCAGTACTTC
abundance: .; d_gene: TRBD2; len: 16; v_gene: TRBV7-2; j_gene: TRBJ2-5; CDR3aa: CASSSSGGAPSETQYF; CDR3nt: TGTGCCAGCAGCTCTAGCGGGGGGGCCCCCAGTGAGACCCAGTACTTC
abundance: once; d_gene: TRBD1; len: 15; v_gene: TRBV28; j_gene: TRBJ2-3; CDR3aa: CASSLTGQGLDTQYF; CDR3nt: TGTGCCAGCAGTTTAACGGGACAGGGCTTAGATACGCAGTATTTT
abundance: .; d_gene: .; len: 14; v_gene: TRBV9; j_gene: TRBJ1-1; CDR3aa: CASSVVRGNTEAFF; CDR3nt: TGTGCCAGCAGCGTAGTCAGGGGGAACACTGAAGCTTTCTTT
abundance: .; d_gene: .; len: 15; v_gene: TRBV19; j_gene: TRBJ2-3; CDR3aa: CASRYGTRRTDTQYF; CDR3nt: TGTGCCAGTAGATATGGGACACGACGCACAGATACGCAGTATTTT
abundance: .; d_gene: TRBD2; len: 18; v_gene: TRBV3-1/TRBV3-2; j_gene: TRBJ2-2; CDR3aa: CASSQGLAGEVNTGELFF; CDR3nt: TGTGCCAGCAGCCAAGGACTAGCGGGGGAAGTGAACACCGGGGAGCTGTTTTTT
abundance: once; d_gene: .; len: 13; v_gene: TRBV18; j_gene: TRBJ2-1; CDR3aa: CASSPDRPLEQFF; CDR3nt: TGTGCCAGCTCACCCGACAGGCCCCTTGAGCAGTTCTTC
abundance: .; d_gene: TRBD1; len: 16; v_gene: TRBV7-9; j_gene: TRBJ2-1; CDR3aa: CASSLIGTGVYNEQFF; CDR3nt: TGTGCCAGCAGCTTAATTGGGACAGGGGTCTACAATGAGCAGTTCTTC
abundance: once; d_gene: .; len: 14; v_gene: TRBV9; j_gene: TRBJ1-6; CDR3aa: CASSVGGGRSPLHF; CDR3nt: TGTGCCAGCAGCGTAGGGGGGGGTCGTTCACCCCTCCACTTT
abundance: .; d_gene: TRBD1; len: 13; v_gene: TRBV5-6; j_gene: TRBJ2-7; CDR3aa: CASSTPQGYEQYF; CDR3nt: TGTGCCAGCAGCACGCCACAGGGGTACGAGCAGTACTTC
abundance: .; d_gene: TRBD1; len: 14; v_gene: TRBV7-2; j_gene: TRBJ2-5; CDR3aa: CASSRDRVQETQYF; CDR3nt: TGTGCCAGCAGCCGCGACAGGGTCCAAGAGACCCAGTACTTC
abundance: once; d_gene: .; len: 12; v_gene: TRBV28; j_gene: TRBJ1-4; CDR3aa: CASSPTDRKLFF; CDR3nt: TGTGCCAGCAGTCCCACAGACAGGAAACTGTTTTTT
abundance: .; d_gene: .; len: 13; v_gene: TRBV12-3/TRBV12-4; j_gene: TRBJ1-6; CDR3aa: CASRSHLNSPLHF; CDR3nt: TGTGCCAGCAGGAGTCACTTAAATTCACCCCTCCACTTT
abundance: .; d_gene: .; len: 17; v_gene: TRBV19; j_gene: TRBJ2-6; CDR3aa: CASSSLWEAIKANVLTF; CDR3nt: TGTGCCAGTAGTTCCCTTTGGGAGGCGATAAAGGCCAACGTCCTGACTTTC
abundance: .; d_gene: .; len: 14; v_gene: TRBV27; j_gene: TRBJ1-4; CDR3aa: CASSRQILDEKLFF; CDR3nt: TGTGCCAGCAGTAGACAGATTCTAGATGAAAAACTGTTTTTT
abundance: .; d_gene: TRBD1; len: 15; v_gene: TRBV30; j_gene: TRBJ1-4; CDR3aa: CAWSQRGGWDEKLFF; CDR3nt: TGTGCCTGGAGTCAACGAGGGGGCTGGGATGAAAAACTGTTTTTT
abundance: .; d_gene: .; len: 14; v_gene: TRBV28; j_gene: TRBJ2-4; CDR3aa: CASTSEGRGNIQYF; CDR3nt: TGTGCCAGCACCTCCGAGGGTCGTGGTAACATTCAGTACTTC
abundance: .; d_gene: TRBD1; len: 15; v_gene: TRBV19; j_gene: TRBJ2-4; CDR3aa: CASRTGGTAKNIQYF; CDR3nt: TGTGCCAGTAGGACAGGGGGGACGGCCAAAAACATTCAGTACTTC
abundance: .; d_gene: .; len: 12; v_gene: TRBV7-3; j_gene: TRBJ2-2; CDR3aa: CASSLNGGELFF; CDR3nt: TGTGCCAGCAGCTTAAACGGCGGAGAGCTGTTTTTT
abundance: .; d_gene: TRBD1; len: 14; v_gene: TRBV5-6; j_gene: TRBJ2-7; CDR3aa: CASSLGGGPYEQYF; CDR3nt: TGTGCCAGCAGCTTGGGAGGGGGCCCGTACGAGCAGTACTTC